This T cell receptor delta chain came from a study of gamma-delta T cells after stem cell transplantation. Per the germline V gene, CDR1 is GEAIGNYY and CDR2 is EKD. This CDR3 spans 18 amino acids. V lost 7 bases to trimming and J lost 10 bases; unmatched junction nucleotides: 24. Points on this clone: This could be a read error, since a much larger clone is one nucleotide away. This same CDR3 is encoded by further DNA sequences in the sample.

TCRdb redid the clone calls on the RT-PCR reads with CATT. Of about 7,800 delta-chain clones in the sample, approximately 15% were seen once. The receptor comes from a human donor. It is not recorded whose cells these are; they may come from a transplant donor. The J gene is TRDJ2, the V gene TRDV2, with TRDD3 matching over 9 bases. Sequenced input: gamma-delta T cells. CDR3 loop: CACDAHAALGDPTGQLFF. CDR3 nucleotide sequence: TGTGCCTGCGATGCTCATGCCGCACTGGGGGACCCCACGGGACAACTCTTCTTT.